A selection of T cell receptor beta chains follows, all from one sample in a study of breast tumors, draining lymph nodes, adjacent tissues. TCRdb ran MiXCR on the multiplex PCR reads and lists one entry per CDR3 protein. The sample lists 270,000 or so distinct CDR3 sequences, over 30% occurring once. The sequenced material came from axillary lymph node tissue. The receptors originated from a female donor with breast cancer. Some clones in this sample may be carry-over from other donors' samples. The CDR3 runs from the conserved cysteine through the conserved F or W. A D gene is named only where the DNA matches it firmly. Clone size is stated in some rows and not others, as once, few, many or a class when expanded.

>many|TRBV12-3/TRBV12-4|TRBJ1-1|-
TGTGCCAGCAGTTTGGGGGTCATGAACACTGAAGCTTTCTTT
CASSLGVMNTEAFF
>few|TRBV5-8|TRBJ2-7|TRBD2
TGTGCCAGCAGCTCCCCGCGGGAGGATCGGGACCACGAGCAGTACTTC
CASSSPREDRDHEQYF
>-|TRBV3-1|TRBJ1-2|-
TGTGCCAGCAGCCAAGTTTTATCCTACTCCGGAACAGGGCGAGGTGGCTACACCTTC
CASSQVLSYSGTGRGGYTF
>-|TRBV19|TRBJ1-3|-
TGTGCCAGTAGTATGGGGGGAAACTTTGGAAACACCATATATTTT
CASSMGGNFGNTIYF
>-|TRBV11-2|TRBJ1-3|TRBD1
TGTGCCAGCAGCTTACCCCCCCCGACGGACAGGGGGGCTGGAAACACCATATATTTT
CASSLPPPTDRGAGNTIYF
>many|TRBV7-8|TRBJ2-5|TRBD2
TGTGCCAGCAGCTTAGAACAGGGACTAGAGGAGACCCAGTACTTC
CASSLEQGLEETQYF
>-|TRBV27|TRBJ1-5|-
TGTGCCAGCAGTTTTCGGGGGGCCGGGCAGCATTTT
CASSFRGAGQHF
>-|TRBV6-1|TRBJ2-7|-
TGTGCCAGCAGTGCCAGGGATAGCTCCTACGAGCAGTACTTC
CASSARDSSYEQYF
>-|TRBV29-1|TRBJ2-1|TRBD2
TGCAGCTCCCGCGGGAGGAAGCACAATGAGCAGTTCTTC
CSSRGRKHNEQFF
>-|TRBV16|TRBJ2-4|-
TGTGCCAGCAGCCTGGGCCGACCGACGATTCAGTACTTC
CASSLGRPTIQYF
>-|TRBV7-6|TRBJ2-7|TRBD2
TGTGTCAGCAGTTCAGGGGCGGGAGGGCCCAACTACGAGCAGTACTTC
CVSSSGAGGPNYEQYF
>few|TRBV6-5|TRBJ2-7|TRBD2
TGTGCCAGCAGTGATAGGACCGGGACTAGTTACGAGCAGTACTTC
CASSDRTGTSYEQYF
>many|TRBV6-6|TRBJ2-3|-
TGTGCCAGCGGTACTCTAGGCACAGATACGCAGTATTTT
CASGTLGTDTQYF
>-|TRBV7-2|TRBJ2-1|TRBD2
TGTGCCAGCAGCTCCTACCGACTAGCGGGACCAAATGAGCAGTTCTTC
CASSSYRLAGPNEQFF
>-|TRBV5-5|TRBJ2-2|TRBD1
TGTGCCAGCAGCCCCGGGACAGGGGGCGGCGGGGAGCTGTTTTTT
CASSPGTGGGGELFF
>many|TRBV6-6|TRBJ1-3|-
TGTGCCAGTTCTGGCGTTGCGGTCTCTGGAAACACCATATATTTT
CASSGVAVSGNTIYF
>many|TRBV20-1|TRBJ2-2|-
TGCAGTGCAAATTCCCCCCGGGACAACACCGGGGAGCTGTTTTTT
CSANSPRDNTGELFF
>once|TRBV15|TRBJ2-3|-
TGTGCCACCAGCCTTAGCACAGATACGCAGTATTTT
CATSLSTDTQYF
>few|TRBV5-4|TRBJ2-2|TRBD1
TGTGCCAGCAGCCAGGACAGGAGGCACACCGGGGAGCTGCTTTTT
CASSQDRRHTGELLF
>many|TRBV20-1|TRBJ2-7|-
TGCAGTGCTAGAGGTGAGCGGTACGAGCAGTACTTC
CSARGERYEQYF
>few|TRBV20-1|TRBJ2-4|TRBD1
TGCAGTGCCGGGGGACAGGGGGTTGGAAACATTCAGTACTTC
CSAGGQGVGNIQYF
>-|TRBV7-2|TRBJ2-6|-
TGTGCCAGCAGCTTAGACGAGGTCCTGACTTTC
CASSLDEVLTF
>-|TRBV28|TRBJ1-5|TRBD1
TGTGCCAGCAATACCGACAGGGGGCTACAGCCCCAGCATTTT
CASNTDRGLQPQHF
>few|TRBV5-1|TRBJ2-1|-
TGCGCCAGCAGCTCGACTATGGGGGGACCCACTCTTAATGAGCAGTTCTTC
CASSSTMGGPTLNEQFF
>many|TRBV20-1|TRBJ2-1|TRBD1
TGCAGTGCTAGTCGCGGGACAGGGGGGCTGAATGAGCAGTTCTTC
CSASRGTGGLNEQFF
>many|TRBV15|TRBJ1-4|-
TGTGCCACCAGAACCTTTCCCCTCTGGGACCGTGCAACTAATGAAAAACTGTTTTTT
CATRTFPLWDRATNEKLFF
>many|TRBV2|TRBJ2-3|-
TGTGCCAGCAGCCGGACGGCTAGCACAGATACGCAGTATTTT
CASSRTASTDTQYF
>many|TRBV7-2|TRBJ2-1|-
TGTGCCAGCAGCTTTACCCAGCGGGACAATGAGCAGTTCTTC
CASSFTQRDNEQFF
>many|TRBV9|TRBJ2-5|-
TGTGCCAGCAGCCCGACTAGTCTCGACCGAGAGACCCAGTACTTC
CASSPTSLDRETQYF
>-|TRBV9|TRBJ1-1|TRBD1
TGTGCCAGCAGCGTAACAGGGGGCATGGCTGAAGCTTTCTTT
CASSVTGGMAEAFF
>many|TRBV10-1|TRBJ2-2|TRBD2
TGCGCCAGCAGTGAGTCGGGGGGGAGAGCCGGGGAGCTGTTTTTT
CASSESGGRAGELFF
>-|TRBV6-2/TRBV6-3|TRBJ2-1|TRBD2
TGTGCCAGCAGCCAACTAGCGGCAGCTCTCAATGAGCAGTTCTTC
CASSQLAAALNEQFF
>-|TRBV19|TRBJ1-1|-
TGTGCCAGTAGTTATGCCGGTTGGGGGTTGATGAACACTGAAGCTTTCTTT
CASSYAGWGLMNTEAFF
>many|TRBV7-2|TRBJ2-7|TRBD2
TGTGCCAGCAGCTTAACGGGGACTAGCGGTACCTACGAGCAGTACTTC
CASSLTGTSGTYEQYF
>-|TRBV7-9|TRBJ1-2|-
TGTGCCAGCAGCTTTAAGGGGGGTTCCGACTATGGCTACCCCTTC
CASSFKGGSDYGYPF
>-|TRBV5-1|TRBJ2-1|-
TGCGCCGGCAGCTTGGCGTCCCAACCTCCCCACAATGAGCAGTTCTTC
CAGSLASQPPHNEQFF
>-|TRBV28|TRBJ2-7|-
TGTGCCAGCATAGTAGGGGGGGGGAGCGCCTACGAGCAGTACTTC
CASIVGGGSAYEQYF
>many|TRBV20-1|TRBJ2-1|TRBD2
TGCAGTGCTAGAGATCGCCTAGCGGGAGGGAATGAGCAGTTCTTC
CSARDRLAGGNEQFF
>many|TRBV19|TRBJ2-1|-
TGTGCCAGTAGTATTAGCTGGAATGAGCAGTTCTTC
CASSISWNEQFF
>-|TRBV6-6|TRBJ1-2|TRBD1
TGTGCCAGCAAAAGGGGGCTCAGCTACACCTTC
CASKRGLSYTF